The rows below give T cell receptor beta chains drawn from one sample of a study. TCRdb redid the calling of the RT-PCR reads with MiXCR, one entry per CDR3 protein. The data show 550,000 to 750,000 distinct CDR3 sequences, over 12% seen once. Sample: memory CD4+ T cells from blood. These receptors originate from a female donor in good health, serving as a healthy control. Both conserved end residues are part of each CDR3. Each record gives: D gene, clone size, J gene, V gene, CDR3 DNA, CDR3 protein. A D gene is named only where the DNA matches it firmly. A clone size is listed for some rows: how often the clone was seen (once, few, many), or a class if it is expanded.

D gene: NA; clone size: few; J gene: TRBJ1-3; V gene: TRBV6-5; CDR3 DNA: TGTGCCAGCAGTTACGGTCCAAGCTCTGGAAACACCATATATTTT; CDR3 protein: CASSYGPSSGNTIYF
D gene: NA; clone size: NA; J gene: TRBJ2-1; V gene: TRBV12-3/TRBV12-4; CDR3 DNA: TGTGCCAGCAGGGGTACCTTTGAGCAGTTCTTC; CDR3 protein: CASRGTFEQFF
D gene: NA; clone size: few; J gene: TRBJ1-5; V gene: TRBV4-1; CDR3 DNA: TGCGCCAGCAGGTCGGAAGTACAGAGCAATCAGCCCCAGCATTTT; CDR3 protein: CASRSEVQSNQPQHF
D gene: NA; clone size: few; J gene: TRBJ2-5; V gene: TRBV2; CDR3 DNA: TGTGCCAGCATAGGGCAAGCCCTAAATGGGGCCCAGTACTTC; CDR3 protein: CASIGQALNGAQYF
D gene: NA; clone size: many; J gene: TRBJ1-4; V gene: TRBV12-3/TRBV12-4; CDR3 DNA: TGTGCCAGCAGACCTTCAGGGAACGCTAATGAAAAACTGTTTTTT; CDR3 protein: CASRPSGNANEKLFF
D gene: TRBD2; clone size: NA; J gene: TRBJ2-7; V gene: TRBV5-6; CDR3 DNA: TGTGCCAGCAGCTTGGGGCTAGCGGGACAGCAGTACTTC; CDR3 protein: CASSLGLAGQQYF
D gene: NA; clone size: few; J gene: TRBJ1-1; V gene: TRBV20-1; CDR3 DNA: TGCAGTGCTCGACGAAGGGGAGCGAACACTGAAGCTTTCTTT; CDR3 protein: CSARRRGANTEAFF
D gene: NA; clone size: NA; J gene: TRBJ2-3; V gene: TRBV6-5; CDR3 DNA: TGTGCCAGCAGTTACAGCCCGGGACTCTTCACAGATACGCAGTATTTT; CDR3 protein: CASSYSPGLFTDTQYF
D gene: NA; clone size: many; J gene: TRBJ2-1; V gene: TRBV10-3; CDR3 DNA: TGTGCCATCAGTGAGGGGGGGAGAAACAATGAGCAGTTCTTC; CDR3 protein: CAISEGGRNNEQFF
D gene: NA; clone size: few; J gene: TRBJ2-1; V gene: TRBV15; CDR3 DNA: TGTGCCACCAGCAGAGATGGGGGGAGCTCCTACAATGAGCAGTTCTTC; CDR3 protein: CATSRDGGSSYNEQFF
D gene: TRBD1; clone size: few; J gene: TRBJ2-1; V gene: TRBV6-5; CDR3 DNA: TGTGCCAGCACTTTAACAGGGGGCGGTGAGCAGTTCTTC; CDR3 protein: CASTLTGGGEQFF
D gene: NA; clone size: many; J gene: TRBJ2-7; V gene: TRBV18; CDR3 DNA: TGTGCCAGCTCACCCCCCTCCTACGAGCAGTACTTC; CDR3 protein: CASSPPSYEQYF
D gene: TRBD1; clone size: many; J gene: TRBJ2-7; V gene: TRBV10-3; CDR3 DNA: TGTGCCATCAGTGACCCTCTACAGGGGCACTACGAGCAGTACTTC; CDR3 protein: CAISDPLQGHYEQYF
D gene: TRBD2; clone size: many; J gene: TRBJ2-7; V gene: TRBV20-1; CDR3 DNA: TGCAGTGCTAGAAGGACTAGCGGGTCCTACGAGCAGTACTTC; CDR3 protein: CSARRTSGSYEQYF
D gene: NA; clone size: NA; J gene: TRBJ2-5; V gene: TRBV20-1; CDR3 DNA: TGCAGTGCTTGCCCGAGAGAGACCCAGTACTTC; CDR3 protein: CSACPRETQYF
D gene: TRBD2; clone size: NA; J gene: TRBJ2-2; V gene: TRBV7-3; CDR3 DNA: TGTGCCAGCAGCTTCGCTGGGACTAGCGGCACCGGGGAGCTGTTTTTT; CDR3 protein: CASSFAGTSGTGELFF
D gene: NA; clone size: few; J gene: TRBJ2-7; V gene: TRBV28; CDR3 DNA: TGTGCCAGCAGCTCCGGGACACAATACTACGAGCAGTACTTC; CDR3 protein: CASSSGTQYYEQYF
D gene: TRBD1; clone size: NA; J gene: TRBJ1-1; V gene: TRBV19; CDR3 DNA: TGTGCCAGTAGTGTGGGACAGACTTTGAACACTGAAGCTTTCTTT; CDR3 protein: CASSVGQTLNTEAFF
D gene: TRBD1; clone size: few; J gene: TRBJ1-2; V gene: TRBV7-9; CDR3 DNA: TGTGCCAGCAGCCCAGGGGGCGTCGGCTACACCTTC; CDR3 protein: CASSPGGVGYTF
D gene: NA; clone size: many; J gene: TRBJ2-1; V gene: TRBV5-1; CDR3 DNA: TGCGCCAGCAGCTTGGGACTACCGTCCTATGAGCAGTTCTTC; CDR3 protein: CASSLGLPSYEQFF
D gene: NA; clone size: once; J gene: TRBJ1-1; V gene: TRBV5-1; CDR3 DNA: TGCGCCAGCACCTCCCGGGGGTCCGCGTCGGCCACTGAAGCTTTCTTT; CDR3 protein: CASTSRGSASATEAFF
D gene: TRBD1; clone size: few; J gene: TRBJ1-5; V gene: TRBV20-1; CDR3 DNA: TGCAGTGCTCCCAGACAGGGTGAAAAGGAATTTAGTCAGCCCCAGCATTTT; CDR3 protein: CSAPRQGEKEFSQPQHF
D gene: NA; clone size: few; J gene: TRBJ2-1; V gene: TRBV7-7; CDR3 DNA: TGTGCCAGCAGCTCCTCACCAGGGAATGAGCAGTTCTTC; CDR3 protein: CASSSSPGNEQFF
D gene: NA; clone size: few; J gene: TRBJ2-6; V gene: TRBV28; CDR3 DNA: TGTGCCAGCAGCGCCCCGACGGTCTTTGGGGCCAACGTCCTGACTTTC; CDR3 protein: CASSAPTVFGANVLTF
D gene: NA; clone size: many; J gene: TRBJ2-7; V gene: TRBV15; CDR3 DNA: TGTGCCACCAGCAGAGATCTCGTAGGCGAGCAGTACTTC; CDR3 protein: CATSRDLVGEQYF
D gene: TRBD1; clone size: NA; J gene: TRBJ1-3; V gene: TRBV20-1; CDR3 DNA: TGCAGTGCCACCGGGACAGGGAGATTCTCAGGAAACACCATATATTTT; CDR3 protein: CSATGTGRFSGNTIYF
D gene: TRBD2; clone size: many; J gene: TRBJ2-1; V gene: TRBV20-1; CDR3 DNA: TGCAGTGCTAGAGACAGACTAGCGGGAGGGAATGAGCAGTTCTTC; CDR3 protein: CSARDRLAGGNEQFF
D gene: TRBD1; clone size: NA; J gene: TRBJ1-2; V gene: TRBV3-1; CDR3 DNA: TGTGCCAGCAGCCGAACGACAGGGAACTATGGCTACACCTTC; CDR3 protein: CASSRTTGNYGYTF
D gene: NA; clone size: few; J gene: TRBJ1-1; V gene: TRBV24-1; CDR3 DNA: TGTGCCACCAGTGATTACGGGACATCCAACACTGAAGCTTTCTTT; CDR3 protein: CATSDYGTSNTEAFF
D gene: NA; clone size: many; J gene: TRBJ2-3; V gene: TRBV24-1; CDR3 DNA: TGTGCCACCAGTGACCCAGCTGGCACAGATACGCAGTATTTT; CDR3 protein: CATSDPAGTDTQYF
D gene: TRBD2; clone size: many; J gene: TRBJ2-7; V gene: TRBV7-8; CDR3 DNA: TGTGCCAGCAGCCCTGGCCTAGGGAGGGTTAGCTCCTACGAGCAGTACTTC; CDR3 protein: CASSPGLGRVSSYEQYF
D gene: NA; clone size: many; J gene: TRBJ1-5; V gene: TRBV12-3/TRBV12-4; CDR3 DNA: TGTGCCAGCAATGGGGGGGGTCTTGGGAATCAGCCCCAGCATTTT; CDR3 protein: CASNGGGLGNQPQHF
D gene: NA; clone size: few; J gene: TRBJ1-4; V gene: TRBV20-1; CDR3 DNA: TGCAGTGCTAGAGATATCAGAGCAGGGAGTGAAAAACTGTTTTTT; CDR3 protein: CSARDIRAGSEKLFF
D gene: NA; clone size: once; J gene: TRBJ2-7; V gene: TRBV7-2; CDR3 DNA: TGTGCCAGCAGCTCGCAAGGGATTCGCTACGAGCAGTACTTC; CDR3 protein: CASSSQGIRYEQYF
D gene: NA; clone size: many; J gene: TRBJ2-5; V gene: TRBV11-2; CDR3 DNA: TGTGCCAGCAGCCTGCCGGTGGGGGCTTTAGCCCAGTACTTC; CDR3 protein: CASSLPVGALAQYF
D gene: TRBD1; clone size: many; J gene: TRBJ2-1; V gene: TRBV5-1; CDR3 DNA: TGCGCCAGCAGCTTGGATCCGGGGACAGCCTTCAATGAGCAGTTCTTC; CDR3 protein: CASSLDPGTAFNEQFF
D gene: NA; clone size: NA; J gene: TRBJ1-3; V gene: TRBV29-1; CDR3 DNA: TGCAGCGTTTCGGGAGAAACGGCTGGAAACACCATATATTTT; CDR3 protein: CSVSGETAGNTIYF
D gene: TRBD1; clone size: few; J gene: TRBJ2-5; V gene: TRBV27; CDR3 DNA: TGTGCCAGCAGCACCAGGACAGGGTTTGAGACCCAGTACTTC; CDR3 protein: CASSTRTGFETQYF
D gene: NA; clone size: few; J gene: TRBJ2-1; V gene: TRBV27; CDR3 DNA: TGTGCCAGCAGTGCCTTGGGGTGGGTCTACAATGAGCAGTTCTTC; CDR3 protein: CASSALGWVYNEQFF
D gene: TRBD1; clone size: many; J gene: TRBJ2-1; V gene: TRBV15; CDR3 DNA: TGTGCCACCAGCAGAGGTTCCGGACAGGGTAACAATGAGCAGTTCTTC; CDR3 protein: CATSRGSGQGNNEQFF
D gene: TRBD1; clone size: many; J gene: TRBJ1-5; V gene: TRBV6-2/TRBV6-3; CDR3 DNA: TGTGCCAGCAGACCCGGACAGGGGGATGTTCAGCCCCAGCATTTT; CDR3 protein: CASRPGQGDVQPQHF
D gene: NA; clone size: NA; J gene: TRBJ2-3; V gene: TRBV6-1; CDR3 DNA: TGTGCCAGCAGCCGGGACCCCGGTGAAGATACGCAGTATTTT; CDR3 protein: CASSRDPGEDTQYF
D gene: TRBD2; clone size: NA; J gene: TRBJ2-5; V gene: TRBV7-3; CDR3 DNA: TGTGCCAGCAGCTTAGGTGGAGTAGCGGGAGGAGAGACCCAGTACTTC; CDR3 protein: CASSLGGVAGGETQYF
D gene: NA; clone size: NA; J gene: TRBJ2-7; V gene: TRBV5-1; CDR3 DNA: TGCGCCAGCAGCCGGGGGCGAGAGGGAGGGTCATACGAGCAGTACTTC; CDR3 protein: CASSRGREGGSYEQYF
D gene: NA; clone size: few; J gene: TRBJ2-7; V gene: TRBV12-3/TRBV12-4; CDR3 DNA: TGTGCCAGCAGTTTCCTACATAGCTCCTACGAGCAGTACTTC; CDR3 protein: CASSFLHSSYEQYF
D gene: NA; clone size: few; J gene: TRBJ2-1; V gene: TRBV5-1; CDR3 DNA: TGCGCCAGCAGCTTGGGTGTGGCAATATACAATGAGCAGTTCTTC; CDR3 protein: CASSLGVAIYNEQFF
D gene: TRBD1; clone size: NA; J gene: TRBJ1-3; V gene: TRBV13; CDR3 DNA: TGTGCCAGCAGCCGATCACAGGGGGTTGGAAACACCATATATTTT; CDR3 protein: CASSRSQGVGNTIYF
D gene: NA; clone size: few; J gene: TRBJ2-7; V gene: TRBV20-1; CDR3 DNA: TGCAGTGCTAGAGGGAGTGCGAGCTCCTACGAGCAGTACTTC; CDR3 protein: CSARGSASSYEQYF
D gene: TRBD1; clone size: few; J gene: TRBJ1-4; V gene: TRBV10-3; CDR3 DNA: TGTGCCATCAGCCCGGGACAGAATAATGAAAAACTGTTTTTT; CDR3 protein: CAISPGQNNEKLFF
D gene: NA; clone size: few; J gene: TRBJ1-5; V gene: TRBV6-2/TRBV6-3; CDR3 DNA: TGTGCCAGCAGTTTGAAAGGATCGTTAAATCAGCCCCAGCATTTT; CDR3 protein: CASSLKGSLNQPQHF
D gene: TRBD1; clone size: NA; J gene: TRBJ2-7; V gene: TRBV28; CDR3 DNA: TGTGCCAGCAGTTCCATCCGGGACAGTGAGTACTTC; CDR3 protein: CASSSIRDSEYF